This T cell receptor beta chain was sequenced for a study of shared clonotypes between healthy human individuals. Concerning this clone: What it recognizes is unknown.

Here immunoSEQ multiplex PCR was the method, and the copy in TCRdb shows in-frame clones only, minus some. The sample yields 2 million to 3 million clones, just over 90% seen once. This CDR3 comprises 15 residues. The V gene lost 4 bases and the J gene lost 4 bases, with 14 bases spanning the gap. CDR1 is KGHSH, CDR2 LQKENI, per germline. Study-wide results and limits: Naive subsets, compared against memory subsets, generally had larger estimated richness values.

The sequence came from a man aged 18 to 29 in good health. The sequenced sample consisted of naive CD4+ T cells sorted from blood. The subset: CD45RA+ positively selected. V gene TRBV18 combines with J gene TRBJ2-1, with TRBD1 as a possible D gene (5 bases). The chain's CDR3 is CASSQTPRTYNEQFF. The DNA for the CDR3 is TGTGCCAGCTCACAGACCCCCAGGACATACAATGAGCAGTTCTTC.